The present entry profiles one T cell receptor (beta chain) with its context. PCR was performed using 60 Vbeta and 13 Jbeta primers. Only in-frame clones appear in the TCRdb table, and some are missing; sequencing was by immunoSEQ multiplex PCR. The table records 150,000 or so clones, about 65% of them present only once. The entry originates in a study of cytomegalovirus exposure and HLA in healthy donors. For the study at large: Samples from HLA-typed donors yielded some 85 million unique TCRs in an early data release.

The CDR3 is 17 amino acids. CDR1 is SNHLY and CDR2 is FYNNEI in the germline V gene. V lost 11 bases and J lost 0, with 22 bases in between. V gene TRBV2 combines with J gene TRBJ2-2, with a weak D call TRBD2 (5 bases). The sample comprised PBMCs. The TCR originated in a man aged 35-49 years in good health and CMV-seropositive. The chain's CDR3 is CARTRGPRTSNTGELFF. The CDR3 DNA sequence: TGTGCCCGAACTCGAGGGCCCCGGACTTCGAACACCGGGGAGCTGTTTTTT.